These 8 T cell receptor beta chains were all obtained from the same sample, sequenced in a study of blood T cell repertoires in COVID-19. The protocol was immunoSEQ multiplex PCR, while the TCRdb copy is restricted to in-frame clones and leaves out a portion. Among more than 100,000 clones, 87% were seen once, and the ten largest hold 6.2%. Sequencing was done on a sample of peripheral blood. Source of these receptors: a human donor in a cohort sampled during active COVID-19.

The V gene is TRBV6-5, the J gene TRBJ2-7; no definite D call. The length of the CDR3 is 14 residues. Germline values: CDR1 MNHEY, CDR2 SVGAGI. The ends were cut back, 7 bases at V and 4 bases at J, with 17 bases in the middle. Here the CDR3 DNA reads TGTGCCAGCACCCCACAACACGGGTTATACGAGCAGTACTTC. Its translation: CASTPQHGLYEQYF.

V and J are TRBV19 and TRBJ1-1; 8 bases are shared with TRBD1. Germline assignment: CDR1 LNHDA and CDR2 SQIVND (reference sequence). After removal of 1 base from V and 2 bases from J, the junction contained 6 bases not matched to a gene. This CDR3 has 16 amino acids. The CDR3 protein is CASSIAWTGINTEAFF. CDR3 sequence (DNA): TGTGCCAGTAGTATAGCATGGACAGGGATTAACACTGAAGCTTTCTTT.

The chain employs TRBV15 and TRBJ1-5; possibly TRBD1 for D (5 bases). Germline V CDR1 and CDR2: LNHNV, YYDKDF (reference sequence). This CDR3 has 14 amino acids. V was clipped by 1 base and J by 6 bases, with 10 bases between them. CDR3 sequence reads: CATSRVQGSQPQHF. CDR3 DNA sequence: TGTGCCACCAGCAGAGTGCAGGGTAGTCAGCCCCAGCATTTT.

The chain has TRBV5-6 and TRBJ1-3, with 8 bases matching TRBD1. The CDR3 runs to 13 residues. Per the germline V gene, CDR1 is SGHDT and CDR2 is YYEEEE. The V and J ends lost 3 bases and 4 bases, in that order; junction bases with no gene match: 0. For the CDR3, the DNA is TGTGCCAGCAGCTGGGACAGGGGAAACACCATATATTTT. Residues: CASSWDRGNTIYF.

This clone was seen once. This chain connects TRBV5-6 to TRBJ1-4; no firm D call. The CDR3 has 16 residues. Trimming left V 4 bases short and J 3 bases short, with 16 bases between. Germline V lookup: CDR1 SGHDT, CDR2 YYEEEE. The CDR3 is CASSQTAVTSNEKLFF. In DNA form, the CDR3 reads TGTGCCAGCAGCCAAACCGCCGTGACATCTAATGAAAAACTGTTTTTT.

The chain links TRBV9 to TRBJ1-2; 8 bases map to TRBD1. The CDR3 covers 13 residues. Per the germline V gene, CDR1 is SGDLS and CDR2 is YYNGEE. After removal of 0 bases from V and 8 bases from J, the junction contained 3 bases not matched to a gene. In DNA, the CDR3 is TGTGCCAGCAGCGTAGTACAGGGGGAAGGCTACACCTTC. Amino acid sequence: CASSVVQGEGYTF. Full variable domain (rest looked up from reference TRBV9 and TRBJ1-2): DSGVTQTPKHLITATGQRVTLRCSPRSGDLSVYWYQQSLDQGLQFLIQYYNGEERAKGNILERFSAQQFPDLHSELNLSSLELGDSALYFCASSVVQGEGYTFGSGTRLTVV.

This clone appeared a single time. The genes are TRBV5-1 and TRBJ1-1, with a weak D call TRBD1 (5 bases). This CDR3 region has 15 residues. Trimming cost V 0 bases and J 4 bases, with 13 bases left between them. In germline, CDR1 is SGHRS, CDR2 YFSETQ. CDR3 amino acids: CASSLAGQGGTEAFF. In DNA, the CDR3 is TGCGCCAGCAGCTTGGCCGGCCAGGGTGGCACTGAAGCTTTCTTT. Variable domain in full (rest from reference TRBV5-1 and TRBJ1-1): KAGVTQTPRYLIKTRGQQVTLSCSPISGHRSVSWYQQTPGQGLQFLFEYFSETQRNKGNFPGRFSGRQFSNSRSEMNVSTLELGDSALYLCASSLAGQGGTEAFFGQGTRLTVV.

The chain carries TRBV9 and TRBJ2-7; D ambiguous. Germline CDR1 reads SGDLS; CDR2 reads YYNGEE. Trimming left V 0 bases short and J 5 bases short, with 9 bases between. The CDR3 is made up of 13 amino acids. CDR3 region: CASSVDLDHEQYF. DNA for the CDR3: TGTGCCAGCAGCGTAGATCTAGACCACGAGCAGTACTTC.